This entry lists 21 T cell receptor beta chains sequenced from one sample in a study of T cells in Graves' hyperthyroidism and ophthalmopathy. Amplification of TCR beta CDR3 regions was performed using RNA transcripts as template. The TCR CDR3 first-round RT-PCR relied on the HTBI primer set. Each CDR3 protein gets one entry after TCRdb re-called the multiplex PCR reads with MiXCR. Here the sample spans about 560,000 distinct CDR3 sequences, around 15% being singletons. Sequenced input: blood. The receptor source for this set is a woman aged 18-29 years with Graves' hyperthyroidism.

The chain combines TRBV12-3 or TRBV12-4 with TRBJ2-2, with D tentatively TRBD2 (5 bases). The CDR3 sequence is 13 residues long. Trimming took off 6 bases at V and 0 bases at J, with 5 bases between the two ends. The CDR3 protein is CASRLANTGELFF. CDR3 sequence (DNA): TGTGCCAGCAGACTAGCGAACACCGGGGAGCTGTTTTTT.

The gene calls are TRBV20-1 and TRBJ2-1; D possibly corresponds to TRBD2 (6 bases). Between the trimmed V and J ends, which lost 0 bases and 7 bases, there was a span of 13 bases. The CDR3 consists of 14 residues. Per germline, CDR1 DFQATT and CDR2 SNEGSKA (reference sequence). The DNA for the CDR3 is TGCAGTGCTAGAGATACGGGAGTAAGGAATGAGCAGTTCTTC. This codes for CSARDTGVRNEQFF.

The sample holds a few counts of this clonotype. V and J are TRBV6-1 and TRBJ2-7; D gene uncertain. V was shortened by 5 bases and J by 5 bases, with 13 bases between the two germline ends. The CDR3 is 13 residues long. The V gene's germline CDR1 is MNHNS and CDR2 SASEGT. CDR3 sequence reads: CASSFTEQNEQYF. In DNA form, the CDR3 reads TGTGCCAGCAGTTTCACAGAACAAAACGAGCAGTACTTC.

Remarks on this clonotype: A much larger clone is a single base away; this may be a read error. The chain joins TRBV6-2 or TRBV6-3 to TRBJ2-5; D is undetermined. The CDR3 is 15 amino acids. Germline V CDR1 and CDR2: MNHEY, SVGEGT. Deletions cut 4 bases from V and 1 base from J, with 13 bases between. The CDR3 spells CASSCSTAGQETQYF. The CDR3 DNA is TGTGCCAGCAGTTGCTCGACGGCAGGCCAAGAGACCCAGTACTTC.

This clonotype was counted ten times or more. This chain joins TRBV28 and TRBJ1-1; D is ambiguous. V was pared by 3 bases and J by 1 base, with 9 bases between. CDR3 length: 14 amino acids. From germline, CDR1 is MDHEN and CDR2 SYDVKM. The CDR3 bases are TGTGCCAGCAGTTTCGGTATAGGGAACACTGAAGCTTTCTTT. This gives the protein CASSFGIGNTEAFF.

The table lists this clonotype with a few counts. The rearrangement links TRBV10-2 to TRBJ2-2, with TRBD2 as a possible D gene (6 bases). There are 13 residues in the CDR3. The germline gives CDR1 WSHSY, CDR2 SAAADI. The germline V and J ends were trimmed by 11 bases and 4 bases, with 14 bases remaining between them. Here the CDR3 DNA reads TGCGCCGGAGGGACGCGGGGCACCGGGGAGCTGTTTTTT. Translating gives CAGGTRGTGELFF.

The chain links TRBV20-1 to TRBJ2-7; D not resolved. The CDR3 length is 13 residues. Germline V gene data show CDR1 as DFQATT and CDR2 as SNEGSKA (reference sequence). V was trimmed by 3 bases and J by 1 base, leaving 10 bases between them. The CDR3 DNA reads TGCAGTGCTAGCCGGCTTAGGTCCTACGAGCAGTACTTC. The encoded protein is CSASRLRSYEQYF.

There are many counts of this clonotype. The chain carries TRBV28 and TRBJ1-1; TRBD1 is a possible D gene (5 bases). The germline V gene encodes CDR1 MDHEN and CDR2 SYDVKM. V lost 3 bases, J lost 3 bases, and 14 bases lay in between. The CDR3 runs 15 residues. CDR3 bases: TGTGCCAGCAGTTTGGGGGGTATCATGGACACTGAAGCTTTCTTT. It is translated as CASSLGGIMDTEAFF.

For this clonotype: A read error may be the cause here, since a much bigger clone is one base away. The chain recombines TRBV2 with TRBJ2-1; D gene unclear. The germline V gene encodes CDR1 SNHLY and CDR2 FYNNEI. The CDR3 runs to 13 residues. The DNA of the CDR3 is TGTGCCAGCAGTGAAGCGCTGGGTAATGGGCAGTTCTTC. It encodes CASSEALGNGQFF.

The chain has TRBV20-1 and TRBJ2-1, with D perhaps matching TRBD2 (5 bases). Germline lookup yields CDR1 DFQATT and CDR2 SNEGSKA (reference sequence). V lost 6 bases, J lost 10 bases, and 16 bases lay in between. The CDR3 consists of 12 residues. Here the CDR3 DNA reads TGCAGTGCATCACTAGGGTCAGTGGAGCAGTTCTTC. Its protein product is CSASLGSVEQFF.

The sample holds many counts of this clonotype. Written as DNA, the CDR3 is TGTGCCAGCAGCCAAGACATGAGCTCCTACGAGCAGTACTTC. Translated, it gives CASSQDMSSYEQYF. The genes are TRBV3-1 and TRBJ2-7, with D unresolved. Deletions cut 0 bases from V and 0 bases from J, with 6 bases between. Germline V gene lookup returns CDR1 LGHDT and CDR2 YNNKEL (reference sequence). CDR3 size: 14 residues.

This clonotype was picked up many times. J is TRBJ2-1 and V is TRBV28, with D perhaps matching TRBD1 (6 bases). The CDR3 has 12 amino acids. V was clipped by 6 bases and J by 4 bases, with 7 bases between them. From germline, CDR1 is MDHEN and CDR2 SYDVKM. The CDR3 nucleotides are TGTGCCAGCAGACAGGGTTACAATGAGCAGTTCTTC. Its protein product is CASRQGYNEQFF.

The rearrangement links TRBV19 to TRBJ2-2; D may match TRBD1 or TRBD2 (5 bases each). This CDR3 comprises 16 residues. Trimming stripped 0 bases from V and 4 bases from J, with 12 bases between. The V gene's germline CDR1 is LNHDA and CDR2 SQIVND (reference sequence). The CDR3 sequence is CASSIDRRETTGELFF. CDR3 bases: TGTGCCAGTAGTATAGATCGCAGGGAGACCACCGGGGAGCTGTTTTTT.

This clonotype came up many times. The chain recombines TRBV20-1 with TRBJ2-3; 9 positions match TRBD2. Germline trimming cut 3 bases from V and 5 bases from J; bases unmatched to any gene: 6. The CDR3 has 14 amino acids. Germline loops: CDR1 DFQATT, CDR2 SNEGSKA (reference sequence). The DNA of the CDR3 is TGCAGTGCTAGCTGGGGACTAGCCGGAGATACGCAGTATTTT. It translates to CSASWGLAGDTQYF.

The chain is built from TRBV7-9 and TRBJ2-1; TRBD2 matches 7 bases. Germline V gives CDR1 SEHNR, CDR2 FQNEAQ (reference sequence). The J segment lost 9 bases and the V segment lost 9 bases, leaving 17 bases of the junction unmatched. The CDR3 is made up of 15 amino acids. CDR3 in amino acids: CASNLGRGRNTEQFF. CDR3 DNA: TGTGCCAGTAACTTAGGGAGGGGACGGAACACTGAGCAGTTCTTC. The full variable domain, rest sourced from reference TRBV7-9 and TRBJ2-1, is DTGVSQNPRHKITKRGQNVTFRCDPISEHNRLYWYRQTLGQGPEFLTYFQNEAQLEKSRLLSDRFSAERPKGSFSTLEIQRTEQGDSAMYLCASNLGRGRNTEQFFGPGTRLTVL.

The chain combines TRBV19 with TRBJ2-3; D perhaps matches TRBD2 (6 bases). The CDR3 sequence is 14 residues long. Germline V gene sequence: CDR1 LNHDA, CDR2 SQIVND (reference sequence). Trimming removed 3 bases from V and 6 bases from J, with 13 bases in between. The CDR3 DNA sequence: TGTGCCAGTAGTATTGACGGGGAGGCGGATACGCAGTATTTT. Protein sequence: CASSIDGEADTQYF.

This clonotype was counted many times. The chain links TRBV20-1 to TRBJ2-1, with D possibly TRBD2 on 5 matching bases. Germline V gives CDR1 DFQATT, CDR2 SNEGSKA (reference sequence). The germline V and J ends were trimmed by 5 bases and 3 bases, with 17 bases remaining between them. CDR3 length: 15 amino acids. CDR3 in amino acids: CSAPLVGVVYNEQFF. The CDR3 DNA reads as TGCAGTGCTCCCCTCGTGGGAGTGGTCTACAATGAGCAGTTCTTC.

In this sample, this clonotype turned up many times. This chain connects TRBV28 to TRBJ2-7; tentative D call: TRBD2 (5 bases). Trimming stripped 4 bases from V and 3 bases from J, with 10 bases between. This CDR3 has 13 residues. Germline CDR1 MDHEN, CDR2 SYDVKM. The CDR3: CASSSFGGYEQYF. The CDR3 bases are TGTGCCAGCAGTTCCTTCGGAGGCTACGAGCAGTACTTC.

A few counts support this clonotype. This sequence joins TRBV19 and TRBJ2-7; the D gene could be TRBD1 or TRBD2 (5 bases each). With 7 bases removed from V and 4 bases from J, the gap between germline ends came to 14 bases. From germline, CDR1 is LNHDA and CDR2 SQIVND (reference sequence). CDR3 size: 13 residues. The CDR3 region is CASNRDLGYEQYF. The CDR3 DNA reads TGTGCCAGTAACCGGGACCTTGGGTACGAGCAGTACTTC.

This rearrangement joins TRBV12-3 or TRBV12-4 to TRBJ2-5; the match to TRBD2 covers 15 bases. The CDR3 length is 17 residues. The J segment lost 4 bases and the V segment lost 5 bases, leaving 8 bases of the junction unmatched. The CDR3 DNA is TGTGCCAGCAGTATGCCCGGGACTAGCGGGGGGCGAGAGACCCAGTACTTC. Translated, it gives CASSMPGTSGGRETQYF.

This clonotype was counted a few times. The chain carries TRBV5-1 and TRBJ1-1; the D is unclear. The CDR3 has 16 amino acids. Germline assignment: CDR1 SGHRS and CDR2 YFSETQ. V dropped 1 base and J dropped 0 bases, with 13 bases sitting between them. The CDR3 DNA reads TGCGCCAGCAGCTTGCTCGAGCCAGAGATGAACACTGAAGCTTTCTTT. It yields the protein CASSLLEPEMNTEAFF.